Presented here are 13 T cell receptor beta chains from one specimen sequenced in a study of response to subunit inactivated influenza vaccine. One entry per CDR3 protein, called by TCRdb with MiXCR from the RT-PCR reads. Of about 300,000 distinct CDR3 sequences listed, around a fifth were seen once; the top ten hold 9.5% to 13%. Here the sequenced sample was PBMCs from blood, taken about 20 months after vaccination. These TCRs come from a man between 50 and 69 years old who received an inactivated influenza vaccine.

There are a few counts of this clonotype. The chain joins TRBV27 to TRBJ2-7; tentatively, D is TRBD2 (6 bases). Between the trimmed V and J ends, which lost 5 bases and 6 bases, there was a span of 17 bases. The CDR3 loop spans 14 amino acids. Germline CDR1 reads MNHEY; CDR2 reads SMNVEV (reference sequence). CDR3 bases: TGTGCCAGCAGTATTCTCGCCGGGGGAGGCGAGCAGTACTTC. The encoded protein is CASSILAGGGEQYF.

This clonotype was detected only once. V usage is TRBV6-1 and J usage is TRBJ1-1, with D unresolved. V was pared by 8 bases and J by 8 bases, with 18 bases between. The CDR3 length is 13 residues. Germline V lookup: CDR1 MNHNS, CDR2 SASEGT. The DNA of the CDR3 is TGTGCCAGCTCCGAACAGAGTGAAGGAGAAGCTTTCTTT. Translating gives CASSEQSEGEAFF.

This clonotype was detected a few times. The rearrangement joins TRBV6-5 to TRBJ1-1; D not certain. V lost 5 bases and J lost 1, with 8 bases in between. The length of the CDR3 is 13 residues. In germline, CDR1 is MNHEY, CDR2 SVGAGI. The CDR3 sequence is CASSTSANTEAFF. CDR3 in DNA: TGTGCCAGCAGTACTTCAGCGAACACTGAAGCTTTCTTT.

The V and J genes are TRBV11-2 and TRBJ2-5; TRBD1 matches 9 bases. The CDR3 contains 15 residues. V shed 6 bases and J 2 bases; nucleotides not matched to a gene: 7. CDR1 and CDR2 (germline): SGHAT, FQNNGV. The chain's CDR3 is CASSIGTGKQETQYF. Here the CDR3 DNA reads TGTGCCAGCAGTATAGGGACAGGGAAACAAGAGACCCAGTACTTC.

J is TRBJ1-6 and V is TRBV30, with D uncertain. CDR1 GTSNPN and CDR2 SVGIG come from the germline V gene (reference sequence). V shed 4 bases and J shed 0 bases, with 13 bases lying between them. The CDR3 is made up of 16 amino acids. The chain's CDR3 is CAWIQTHSSYNSPLHF. CDR3 nucleotide sequence: TGTGCCTGGATACAGACTCACAGCTCCTATAATTCACCCCTCCACTTT.

The chain is built from TRBV7-2 and TRBJ1-1; weak D call: TRBD1 (6 bases). The V gene's germline CDR1 is SGHTA and CDR2 FQGNSA. The CDR3 totals 14 residues. V was clipped by 7 bases and J by 10 bases, with 22 bases between them. CDR3 loop: CASTLGGAGPGAFF. In DNA form, the CDR3 reads TGTGCCAGCACCCTAGGGGGGGCAGGGCCCGGAGCTTTCTTT.

The chain has TRBV6-2 or TRBV6-3 and TRBJ1-1; 8 bases match TRBD1. This CDR3 comprises 15 residues. Germline trimming cut 0 bases from V and 4 bases from J; bases unmatched to any gene: 4. Per the germline V gene, CDR1 is MNHEY and CDR2 is SVGEGT. For the CDR3, the DNA is TGTGCCAGCAGTTACTCGTCAGGGGGCGGCACTGAAGCTTTCTTT. This gives the protein CASSYSSGGGTEAFF.

The rearrangement links TRBV15 to TRBJ2-5; 9 bases align to TRBD2. V was clipped by 4 bases and J by 0 bases; unmatched bases: 6. Germline CDR1 is LNHNV and CDR2 is YYDKDF (reference sequence). This CDR3 comprises 16 residues. The CDR3 sequence: CATSTRLAENQETQYF. The CDR3 bases are TGTGCCACCAGCACAAGACTAGCGGAGAACCAAGAGACCCAGTACTTC.

The sample holds a few counts of this clonotype. J is TRBJ2-2 and V is TRBV27, with D unresolved. Trimming removed 4 bases from V and 5 bases from J, with 8 bases in between. Germline V gene data show CDR1 as MNHEY and CDR2 as SMNVEV (reference sequence). This CDR3 contains 13 residues. The CDR3 bases are TGTGCCAGCAGTTGGGTGAGGACCGGGGAGCTGTTTTTT. Protein product: CASSWVRTGELFF.

Only a few counts were recorded for this clonotype. The gene calls are TRBV5-6 and TRBJ2-3, with TRBD2 as a possible D gene (6 bases). This CDR3 is built from 15 residues. V was trimmed by 4 bases and J by 8 bases, leaving 20 bases between them. Germline-derived CDR1 and CDR2 are SGHDT and YYEEEE. Here the CDR3 DNA reads TGTGCCAGCAGCCCCCCGGGACTTCTAACGGGTACGCAGTATTTT. The encoded protein is CASSPPGLLTGTQYF.

The chain combines TRBV4-3 with TRBJ2-1; the D is unclear. V was clipped by 1 base and J by 0 bases, with 7 bases between them. Germline CDR1 reads LGHNA; CDR2 reads YSLEER. This CDR3 has 15 residues. CDR3 region: CASSQGASSYNEQFF. The CDR3 DNA sequence: TGCGCCAGCAGCCAAGGAGCTAGCTCCTACAATGAGCAGTTCTTC.

This clonotype has just a few counts. The chain joins TRBV4-3 to TRBJ1-1; a weak D match, TRBD1 (6 bases). The CDR3 totals 15 residues. Trimming took off 3 bases at V and 4 bases at J, with 15 bases between the two ends. Germline CDR1 is LGHNA and CDR2 is YSLEER. CDR3 DNA: TGCGCCAGCAGCCAGGAACAGGGCTTCGGCACTGAAGCTTTCTTT. Residues: CASSQEQGFGTEAFF.

The gene calls are TRBV20-1 and TRBJ1-4, with TRBD1 matching over 7 bases. Germline assignment: CDR1 DFQATT and CDR2 SNEGSKA (reference sequence). The junction had 11 bases not matched to a gene; V was cut back by 6 bases and J by 10 bases. This CDR3 region has 13 residues. CDR3 DNA: TGCAGTGCCAGTTCCAGGGGGTATGGAAAACTGTTTTTT. Encoded protein: CSASSRGYGKLFF.